The 23 T cell receptor beta chains reported below all come from one sample, sequenced in a study of blood T cell repertoires in COVID-19. TCRdb's copy holds only in-frame clones and misses some; the assay was immunoSEQ multiplex PCR. The sample contains around 270,000 clones, around 90% of which appear only once. The sequenced sample consisted of peripheral blood. These receptors were taken from a person aged 18 to 35 with COVID-19, enrolled during active disease.

The genes are TRBV28 and TRBJ2-7; D uncertain. This CDR3 has 13 residues. V lost 6 bases, J lost 0 bases, and 9 bases lay in between. Germline values: CDR1 MDHEN, CDR2 SYDVKM. The CDR3 here is CASRRYPSYEQYF. Written as DNA, the CDR3 is TGTGCCAGCAGGCGGTATCCCTCCTACGAGCAGTACTTC.

The chain carries TRBV6-5 and TRBJ2-7; TRBD1 matches 10 bases. CDR1 is MNHEY and CDR2 is SVGAGI in the germline V gene. With 2 bases clipped from V and 2 bases from J, the junction kept 3 bases outside the gene matches. This CDR3 contains 15 residues. CDR3 amino acids: CASSYAGTGAYEQYF. The CDR3 nucleotides read TGTGCCAGCAGTTACGCCGGGACAGGGGCCTACGAGCAGTACTTC.

The chain employs TRBV6-2 or TRBV6-3 and TRBJ2-1; possible D gene TRBD2, 5 bases. Germline values: CDR1 MNHEY, CDR2 SVGEGT. V lost 2 bases to trimming and J lost 3 bases, with 11 bases between them. The CDR3 is made up of 15 amino acids. CDR3 residues: CASSYNRGSYNEQFF. CDR3 DNA: TGTGCCAGCAGTTACAACCGGGGAAGCTACAATGAGCAGTTCTTC.

The chain uses TRBV11-2 and TRBJ2-5; D remains ambiguous. This CDR3 contains 12 residues. V was trimmed by 5 bases and J by 4 bases, leaving 8 bases between them. Per germline, CDR1 SGHAT and CDR2 FQNNGV. Here the CDR3 reads CASSPPRETQYF. The CDR3 DNA reads as TGTGCCAGCAGCCCTCCCCGAGAGACCCAGTACTTC. Combining the CDR3 with reference TRBV11-2 and TRBJ2-5 gives the whole variable domain EAGVAQSPRYKIIEKRQSVAFWCNPISGHATLYWYQQILGQGPKLLIQFQNNGVVDDSQLPKDRFSAERLKGVDSTLKIQPAKLEDSAVYLCASSPPRETQYFGPGTRLLVL.

The chain has TRBV28 and TRBJ2-7, with 13 bases that match TRBD2. Germline CDR1 is MDHEN and CDR2 is SYDVKM. The CDR3 consists of 16 residues. V was clipped by 2 bases and J by 4 bases; unmatched bases: 5. The CDR3 sequence: CASSLRGLAGDYEQYF. CDR3 nucleotide sequence: TGTGCCAGCAGTTTACGAGGACTAGCGGGAGATTACGAGCAGTACTTC.

The chain uses TRBV13 and TRBJ1-2, with D unclear. Deletions cut 8 bases from V and 6 bases from J, with 16 bases between. From germline, CDR1 is PRHDT and CDR2 FYEKMQ (reference sequence). The CDR3 extends over 13 amino acids. CDR3 residues: CASYSPLSDGYTF. The CDR3, as DNA: TGTGCCAGCTACAGCCCTCTGAGTGATGGCTACACCTTC.

The V and J genes are TRBV7-9 and TRBJ1-5; no clear D. The CDR3 is 14 residues long. The germline V gene encodes CDR1 SEHNR and CDR2 FQNEAQ (reference sequence). Trimming cost V 1 base and J 0 bases, with 4 bases left between them. The CDR3 bases are TGTGCCAGCAGCTTAGTCGGTAGCAATCAGCCCCAGCATTTT. Protein sequence: CASSLVGSNQPQHF.

This chain links TRBV2 with TRBJ1-5, with D perhaps TRBD1 (6 bases). Germline V gene lookup returns CDR1 SNHLY and CDR2 FYNNEI. The CDR3 contains 14 residues. V lost 7 bases, J lost 3 bases, and 13 bases lay in between. CDR3 in DNA: TGTGCCAGCATTTCGGACAGTCCCAATCAGCCCCAGCATTTT. It encodes CASISDSPNQPQHF.

This clone has a handful of counts. Other DNA sequences in the same sample also yield this CDR3. The chain links TRBV4-1 to TRBJ2-7, with 8 bases matching TRBD2. Losses at the gene ends were 1 base for V and 2 bases for J; bases not matched to a gene: 1. CDR1 and CDR2 (germline): MGHRA, YSYEKL. The CDR3 has 14 residues. The CDR3, as DNA: TGCGCCAGCAGCCAAGTAGCGGGAACCTACGAGCAGTACTTC. Its translation is CASSQVAGTYEQYF.

The chain joins TRBV27 to TRBJ1-5; 7 positions match TRBD1. The trim removed 5 bases at V and 5 bases at J, leaving 15 bases unmatched. The CDR3 length is 17 residues. CDR1 is MNHEY and CDR2 is SMNVEV in the germline V gene (reference sequence). CDR3 bases: TGTGCCAGCAGTCCCCGTCCGGACAGACAGGGCTATCAGCCCCAGCATTTT. Protein product: CASSPRPDRQGYQPQHF.

This chain links TRBV5-4 with TRBJ2-7; 9 positions agree with TRBD1. Germline CDR1 SGHNT, CDR2 YYREEE (reference sequence). The CDR3 runs to 14 residues. V was clipped by 4 bases and J by 2 bases; unmatched bases: 4. The CDR3 bases are TGTGCCAGCAGCAGGGGACAGGGACCCTACGAGCAGTACTTC. It codes for CASSRGQGPYEQYF.

V is TRBV24-1 and J is TRBJ2-7; D not resolved. Germline V gene data show CDR1 as KGHDR and CDR2 as SFDVKD. Trimming removed 2 bases from V and 5 bases from J, with 6 bases in between. This CDR3 region has 12 residues. This CDR3 reads CATSDYRDEQYF. In nucleotides, the CDR3 is TGTGCCACCAGTGATTACCGGGACGAGCAGTACTTC.

The V gene is TRBV4-1, the J gene TRBJ1-5, with a possible D match to TRBD1 (6 bases). Germline CDR1 is MGHRA and CDR2 is YSYEKL. This CDR3 has 17 residues. Trimming took off 6 bases at V and 1 base at J, with 19 bases between the two ends. The CDR3 spells CASSSGDTLISNQPQHF. The CDR3 coding sequence is TGCGCCAGCAGTTCCGGGGACACCCTAATAAGCAATCAGCCCCAGCATTTT.

The gene calls are TRBV6-2 or TRBV6-3 and TRBJ1-5; D is possibly TRBD1 (6 bases). V was clipped by 5 bases and J by 0 bases, with 14 bases between them. Germline CDR1 and CDR2: MNHEY and SVGEGT. The CDR3 runs to 16 residues. CDR3 bases: TGTGCCAGCAGTCCACAGGGATCCCATAGCAATCAGCCCCAGCATTTT. Protein product: CASSPQGSHSNQPQHF.

This clone appeared once. The chain has TRBV11-2 and TRBJ2-7; D might be TRBD1 (6 bases). Germline CDR1 reads SGHAT; CDR2 reads FQNNGV. V shed 4 bases and J shed 2 bases, with 12 bases lying between them. The CDR3 spans 14 residues. In DNA, the CDR3 is TGTGCCAGCAGCTCAATCAGGGGCACCTACGAGCAGTACTTC. Protein sequence: CASSSIRGTYEQYF. Based on the CDR3 plus reference TRBV11-2 and TRBJ2-7, the full variable domain is EAGVAQSPRYKIIEKRQSVAFWCNPISGHATLYWYQQILGQGPKLLIQFQNNGVVDDSQLPKDRFSAERLKGVDSTLKIQPAKLEDSAVYLCASSSIRGTYEQYFGPGTRLTVT.

The chain recombines TRBV9 with TRBJ1-4; 9 bases are a match to TRBD1. The CDR3 consists of 15 residues. Germline CDR1 and CDR2: SGDLS and YYNGEE. J was trimmed by 8 bases and V by 2 bases; bases with no gene match: 7. The chain's CDR3 is CASSVAGTGYEKLFF. The CDR3 DNA is TGTGCCAGCAGCGTTGCAGGGACAGGGTACGAAAAACTGTTTTTT.

V usage is TRBV25-1 and J usage is TRBJ2-7; 7 bases fit TRBD1. Germline loops: CDR1 MGHDK, CDR2 SYGVNS. The CDR3 covers 16 residues. V lost 1 base, J lost 0 bases, and 6 bases stayed unmatched. In nucleotides, the CDR3 is TGTGCCAGCAGTGAATCCACAGGGGAGAGCTCCTACGAGCAGTACTTC. It specifies CASSESTGESSYEQYF.

The chain is built from TRBV19 and TRBJ2-5; 16 bases are a match to TRBD2. J gave up 5 bases and V 4 bases, and 7 bases lay outside the gene matches. CDR3 length equals 17 residues. Germline values: CDR1 LNHDA, CDR2 SQIVND (reference sequence). The CDR3 DNA reads TGTGCCAGTAGTACCGGGACTAGCGGGAGGGCCAAGGAGACCCAGTACTTC. This encodes CASSTGTSGRAKETQYF.

V is TRBV24-1 and J is TRBJ2-2; 7 bases fit TRBD1. The CDR3 covers 16 residues. Losses at the gene ends were 3 bases for V and 0 bases for J; bases not matched to a gene: 3. Germline lookup yields CDR1 KGHDR and CDR2 SFDVKD. In nucleotides, the CDR3 is TGTGCCACCAGTGATGCGACAGGGACGAACACCGGGGAGCTGTTTTTT. This sequence encodes CATSDATGTNTGELFF.

The rearrangement joins TRBV5-4 to TRBJ2-5, with 10 bases that match TRBD1. The trim removed 4 bases at V and 3 bases at J, leaving 9 bases unmatched. Germline CDR1 SGHNT, CDR2 YYREEE (reference sequence). The length of the CDR3 is 16 residues. This chain's CDR3 is CASSPDYGQGEETQYF. CDR3 DNA: TGTGCCAGCAGCCCGGACTACGGACAGGGGGAAGAGACCCAGTACTTC.

As to this clone: Other DNA sequences in the same sample also yield this CDR3. The rearrangement uses TRBV6-1 and TRBJ2-7; tentatively, D is TRBD1 (6 bases). From germline, CDR1 is MNHNS and CDR2 SASEGT. CDR3 length equals 14 residues. V was clipped by 0 bases and J by 5 bases, with 11 bases between them. CDR3 residues: CASSEAGGGNEQYF. The DNA for the CDR3 is TGTGCCAGCAGTGAAGCAGGGGGTGGCAACGAGCAGTACTTC.

The chain joins TRBV19 to TRBJ2-7; TRBD1 agrees at 9 bases. This CDR3 is 15 amino acids long. Germline CDR1 LNHDA, CDR2 SQIVND (reference sequence). After removal of 3 bases from V and 4 bases from J, the junction contained 7 bases not matched to a gene. CDR3 coding DNA: TGTGCCAGTAGTATCCAACAGGGGGCCTTATACGAGCAGTACTTC. It yields the protein CASSIQQGALYEQYF.

The rearrangement links TRBV3-1 (or the pseudogene TRBV3-2) to TRBJ2-1, with 13 bases fitting TRBD2. The CDR3 length is 18 residues. J lost 5 bases, V lost 3 bases, and 10 bases had no gene match. Germline assignment: CDR1 LGHDT and CDR2 YNNKEL (reference sequence). CDR3 amino acids: CASSHHTSGRANDNEQFF. CDR3 in DNA: TGTGCCAGCAGCCACCATACTAGCGGGAGGGCTAATGACAATGAGCAGTTCTTC.